The next 23 T cell receptor beta chains were all read from a single sample in a study of blood T cell repertoires in COVID-19. Method: immunoSEQ multiplex PCR; TCRdb's copy keeps in-frame clones and lacks some. This table holds 170,000 or so clones, approximately 80% found once. Specimen: peripheral blood. The source is a human donor in a cohort sampled during active COVID-19.

A single count supports this clone. This chain links TRBV5-8 with TRBJ1-5; D remains unclear. The CDR3 loop spans 12 amino acids. The V end was cut by 5 bases, the J end by 1 base, with 4 bases between. Germline V gene sequence: CDR1 SGHTS, CDR2 YDEGEE. DNA of the CDR3: TGTGCCAGCAGGTTAAGCAATCAGCCCCAGCATTTT. Translation: CASRLSNQPQHF.

In its sample, this clone was seen a few times. V gene TRBV11-2 combines with J gene TRBJ2-7; D unclear. The germline V gene has CDR1 SGHAT and CDR2 FQNNGV. V was shortened by 2 bases and J by 3 bases, with 8 bases between the two germline ends. The CDR3 runs to 13 residues. CDR3 loop: CASSLTNYYEQYF. DNA for the CDR3: TGTGCCAGCAGCTTAACTAACTACTACGAGCAGTACTTC.

This clone was counted only a few times. The chain combines TRBV12-5 with TRBJ2-3; D perhaps matches TRBD1 (6 bases). CDR1 is LGHNT, CDR2 FRNRAP, per germline. The CDR3 is 15 residues long. V dropped 1 base and J dropped 2 bases, with 10 bases sitting between them. CDR3 amino acids: CASGLDRDNTDTQYF. CDR3 nucleotide sequence: TGTGCTAGTGGTTTGGACAGGGACAACACAGATACGCAGTATTTT.

The chain combines TRBV7-9 with TRBJ1-1; TRBD1 is a possible D gene (5 bases). Germline V gives CDR1 SEHNR, CDR2 FQNEAQ (reference sequence). The CDR3 length is 14 residues. V gave up 3 bases and J gave up 5 bases, with 13 bases separating them. The CDR3 region has the DNA TGTGCCAGCAGCTTTACGACAAGGGGAACTGAAGCTTTCTTT. Translating gives CASSFTTRGTEAFF.

The V and J genes are TRBV27 and TRBJ1-1; 9 nucleotides agree with TRBD1. The CDR3 totals 14 residues. V shed 5 bases, J shed 6 bases, and the junction held 7 bases outside the gene matches. Germline CDR1 MNHEY, CDR2 SMNVEV (reference sequence). The CDR3 reads CASSKPGQGAEAFF. The CDR3, as DNA: TGTGCCAGCAGTAAACCGGGACAGGGCGCTGAAGCTTTCTTT.

V and J are TRBV21-1 and TRBJ1-4. TRBV21-1 is shown as a pseudogene. The CDR3 is made up of 13 amino acids. The CDR3 DNA follows: TGTGCCAGCAGCAAAGTTAGTAATGAAAAACTGTTTTTT. Its translation: CASSKVSNEKLFF.

This clone was seen once. The chain links TRBV10-1 to TRBJ2-2; D possibly corresponds to TRBD1 (5 bases). The germline V and J ends were trimmed by 6 bases and 0 bases, with 11 bases remaining between them. Per the germline V gene, CDR1 is WNHNN and CDR2 is SYGVQD (reference sequence). There are 15 residues in the CDR3. The chain's CDR3 is CASSQGYPNTGELFF. For the CDR3, the DNA is TGCGCCAGCAGCCAGGGATACCCGAACACCGGGGAGCTGTTTTTT.

The chain has TRBV11-2 and TRBJ1-2, with 10 bases fitting TRBD1. The germline gives CDR1 SGHAT, CDR2 FQNNGV. The CDR3 totals 14 residues. V shed 5 bases and J 7 bases; nucleotides not matched to a gene: 7. CDR3 coding DNA: TGTGCCAGCAGCCACCTGGACAGGGGGTCTGGCTACACCTTC. It yields the protein CASSHLDRGSGYTF. Full variable domain (outside the CDR3, taken from reference TRBV11-2 and TRBJ1-2): EAGVAQSPRYKIIEKRQSVAFWCNPISGHATLYWYQQILGQGPKLLIQFQNNGVVDDSQLPKDRFSAERLKGVDSTLKIQPAKLEDSAVYLCASSHLDRGSGYTFGSGTRLTVV.

This clone was detected ten times or more. This chain connects TRBV6-5 to TRBJ2-1, with TRBD2 identical over 10 bases. This CDR3 region has 15 residues. Trimming removed 6 bases from V and 7 bases from J; junction bases left unmatched: 9. Germline CDR1 reads MNHEY; CDR2 reads SVGAGI. The DNA for the CDR3 is TGTGCCAGCAGGCCCCAAGCGGGAGGGCCTAATGAGCAGTTCTTC. This translates into CASRPQAGGPNEQFF.

The rearrangement links TRBV5-4 to TRBJ1-3, with 10 bases matching TRBD1. Looked up from germline, CDR1 is SGHNT and CDR2 is YYREEE (reference sequence). The trim removed 6 bases at V and 1 base at J, leaving 4 bases unmatched. This CDR3 is built from 15 residues. As DNA, the CDR3 is TGTGCCAGCACCCCGGGACAGGGGTCTGGAAACACCATATATTTT. Amino acid sequence: CASTPGQGSGNTIYF. Full variable domain (missing parts from reference TRBV5-4 and TRBJ1-3): ETGVTQSPTHLIKTRGQQVTLRCSSQSGHNTVSWYQQALGQGPQFIFQYYREEENGRGNFPPRFSGLQFPNYSSELNVNALELDDSALYLCASTPGQGSGNTIYFGEGSWLTVV.

CDR3 residues: CASSVRARTSGSNEQFF. CDR3 DNA: TGTGCCAGCAGCGTTAGAGCGAGGACTAGCGGGAGCAATGAGCAGTTCTTC. This rearrangement joins TRBV11-3 to TRBJ2-1; 13 bases agree with TRBD2. The V gene's germline CDR1 is SGHNT and CDR2 YENEEA. Trimming at V came to 5 bases and at J to 6 bases, leaving 10 bases not matched to a gene. This CDR3 spans 17 amino acids.

In nucleotides, the CDR3 is TGCGCCAGCAATACGCCGGGACAGACAATAGCTAACTATGGCTACACCTTC. Its translation is CASNTPGQTIANYGYTF. The V and J genes are TRBV10-2 and TRBJ1-2; the match to TRBD1 covers 7 bases. The CDR3 totals 17 residues. V lost 7 bases to trimming and J lost 0 bases; unmatched junction nucleotides: 14. The germline gives CDR1 WSHSY, CDR2 SAAADI.

The rearrangement uses TRBV4-1 and TRBJ2-6, with 8 bases that match TRBD2. The V segment lost 1 base and the J segment 2 bases; nucleotides outside the gene matches: 7. Per the germline V gene, CDR1 is MGHRA and CDR2 is YSYEKL. The CDR3 covers 18 residues. The CDR3 DNA sequence: TGCGCCAGCAGCCAAGTTGGCGGGAGGATGGCTGGGGCCAACGTCCTGACTTTC. As protein: CASSQVGGRMAGANVLTF.

This chain links TRBV25-1 with TRBJ2-7, with D tentatively TRBD1 (6 bases). Germline V CDR1 and CDR2: MGHDK, SYGVNS. V was pared by 1 base and J by 7 bases, with 11 bases between. This CDR3 comprises 13 residues. CDR3 coding DNA: TGTGCCAGCAGTGAATCCCCAGGGGTAGAGCAGTACTTC. Its protein product is CASSESPGVEQYF.

In DNA form, the CDR3 reads TGTGCCAGCGGCGCGCCGGGACTTCTCTCCTACGAGCAGTACTTC. It specifies CASGAPGLLSYEQYF. The chain links TRBV2 to TRBJ2-7, with D possibly being TRBD2 (6 bases). V dropped 8 bases and J dropped 0 bases, with 17 bases sitting between them. Germline-derived CDR1 and CDR2 are SNHLY and FYNNEI. The CDR3 totals 15 residues.

The chain has TRBV2 and TRBJ1-1; 7 bases are shared with TRBD1. With 6 bases clipped from V and 0 bases from J, the junction kept 10 bases outside the gene matches. Looked up from germline, CDR1 is SNHLY and CDR2 is FYNNEI. The CDR3 contains 16 residues. Written as DNA, the CDR3 is TGTGCCAGCAGGTCCTCAGGGGGTAGGATGAACACTGAAGCTTTCTTT. It is translated as CASRSSGGRMNTEAFF. Based on the CDR3 plus reference TRBV2 and TRBJ1-1, the full variable domain is EPEVTQTPSHQVTQMGQEVILRCVPISNHLYFYWYRQILGQKVEFLVSFYNNEISEKSEIFDDQFSVERPDGSNFTLKIRSTKLEDSAMYFCASRSSGGRMNTEAFFGQGTRLTVV.

The chain uses TRBV4-1 and TRBJ2-7, with 9 nucleotides matching TRBD1. Unmatched junction bases numbered 3, after V lost 0 bases and J lost 0 bases. The germline V gene has CDR1 MGHRA and CDR2 YSYEKL. CDR3 size: 16 residues. CDR3 coding DNA: TGCGCCAGCAGCCAAGAAGGACAGGGGAGCTCCTACGAGCAGTACTTC. Translating it yields CASSQEGQGSSYEQYF.

The V call is TRBV10-1, the J call TRBJ2-7; weak D call: TRBD1 (7 bases). The germline V and J ends were trimmed by 8 bases and 5 bases, with 19 bases remaining between them. This CDR3 contains 14 residues. Per germline, CDR1 WNHNN and CDR2 SYGVQD (reference sequence). CDR3 sequence reads: CASAPGGGGNEQYF. CDR3 DNA: TGCGCCAGCGCCCCTGGAGGAGGGGGCAACGAGCAGTACTTC.

This chain connects TRBV7-3 to TRBJ2-1, with D possibly matching TRBD1 (6 bases). V was clipped by 5 bases and J by 13 bases, with 12 bases between them. Germline lookup yields CDR1 SGHTA and CDR2 FQGTGA. The CDR3 sequence is 11 residues long. CDR3: CASSPGTIQFF. DNA for the CDR3: TGTGCCAGCAGCCCCGGGACAATACAGTTCTTC.

The rearrangement joins TRBV7-2 to TRBJ2-1; tentative D call: TRBD2 (5 bases). The CDR3 has 16 amino acids. The germline V gene has CDR1 SGHTA and CDR2 FQGNSA. V was trimmed by 5 bases and J by 7 bases, leaving 21 bases between them. In DNA form, the CDR3 reads TGTGCCAGCAGCCAGGACGTAGCGCCAGTCTCTAATGAGCAGTTCTTC. Protein sequence: CASSQDVAPVSNEQFF.

The chain couples TRBV7-9 to TRBJ1-4, with 7 bases identical to TRBD1. The J segment lost 6 bases and the V segment lost 5 bases, leaving 6 bases of the junction unmatched. Per germline, CDR1 SEHNR and CDR2 FQNEAQ (reference sequence). The CDR3 runs to 14 residues. The CDR3 protein is CASSPTGRYEKLFF. The DNA of the CDR3 is TGTGCCAGCAGCCCGACAGGGAGATATGAAAAACTGTTTTTT. Looking up the rest from reference TRBV7-9 and TRBJ1-4 gives the full variable domain: DTGVSQNPRHKITKRGQNVTFRCDPISEHNRLYWYRQTLGQGPEFLTYFQNEAQLEKSRLLSDRFSAERPKGSFSTLEIQRTEQGDSAMYLCASSPTGRYEKLFFGSGTQLSVL.

The rearrangement uses TRBV7-3 and TRBJ2-3, with D uncertain. Trimming took off 2 bases at V and 0 bases at J, with 9 bases between the two ends. This CDR3 comprises 15 residues. Germline V lookup: CDR1 SGHTA, CDR2 FQGTGA. The CDR3: CASSLGPPSTDTQYF. As DNA, the CDR3 is TGTGCCAGCAGCTTAGGGCCACCTAGCACAGATACGCAGTATTTT.

The V gene is TRBV19, the J gene TRBJ1-2; 7 bases line up with TRBD1. The trim removed 4 bases at V and 6 bases at J, leaving 5 bases unmatched. The CDR3 runs 13 residues. Germline V lookup: CDR1 LNHDA, CDR2 SQIVND (reference sequence). Here the CDR3 reads CASSTRQGDGYTF. In DNA, the CDR3 is TGTGCCAGTAGTACAAGACAGGGCGATGGCTACACCTTC.